These 8 T cell receptor beta chains came from one sample sequenced in a study of T cells in Graves' hyperthyroidism and ophthalmopathy. Amplification of TCR beta CDR3 regions used RNA as the template. In the first-round RT-PCR of the TCR CDR3, the HTBI primer set was used. TCRdb ran MiXCR on the multiplex PCR reads and lists one entry per CDR3 protein. The data hold about 350,000 distinct CDR3 sequences, with 15% to 20% observed a single time. Sequencing used blood. The receptors originated from a woman aged 35 to 49 with Graves' ophthalmopathy.

This clonotype has at least ten counts. The chain joins TRBV11-2 to TRBJ2-7; D may be TRBD1 (5 bases). This CDR3 comprises 13 residues. The ends were cut back, 3 bases at V and 2 bases at J, with 8 bases in the middle. The germline gives CDR1 SGHAT, CDR2 FQNNGV. The CDR3 loop is CASSLGHTYEQYF. DNA of the CDR3: TGTGCCAGCAGCTTGGGGCACACCTACGAGCAGTACTTC. Based on the CDR3 plus reference TRBV11-2 and TRBJ2-7, the full variable domain is EAGVAQSPRYKIIEKRQSVAFWCNPISGHATLYWYQQILGQGPKLLIQFQNNGVVDDSQLPKDRFSAERLKGVDSTLKIQPAKLEDSAVYLCASSLGHTYEQYFGPGTRLTVT.

This clonotype has just a few counts. A clone one base away is much larger, so this may be a read error. This chain uses TRBV5-5 with TRBJ2-7; D is perhaps TRBD1 (6 bases). The germline V gene encodes CDR1 SGHKS and CDR2 YYEKEE (reference sequence). The CDR3 is made up of 15 amino acids. In nucleotides, the CDR3 is TGTGCCAGCAGCATATACGACAGGCAAGCTTACGAGCGGTACTTC. Protein product: CASSIYDRQAYERYF.

This clonotype was picked up many times. The rearrangement uses TRBV28 and TRBJ2-7; 12 bases fit TRBD1. Germline V gene sequence: CDR1 MDHEN, CDR2 SYDVKM. This CDR3 spans 17 amino acids. V trimming: 11 bases; J trimming: 0 bases; junction bases outside the gene matches: 14. CDR3 protein: CAPARDRGLGYSYEQYF. The DNA for the CDR3 is TGTGCCCCCGCCCGGGACAGGGGGCTCGGCTACTCCTACGAGCAGTACTTC.

This clonotype was counted many times. V is TRBV3-1 and J is TRBJ2-7; the D is unclear. Germline V gives CDR1 LGHDT, CDR2 YNNKEL (reference sequence). The CDR3 consists of 13 residues. The V end lost 3 bases, the J end lost 2 bases, and 8 bases lay between the germline ends. CDR3 in amino acids: CASSHGRTYEQYF. DNA of the CDR3: TGTGCCAGCAGCCACGGTAGGACCTACGAGCAGTACTTC.

The table lists this clonotype with many counts. The gene calls are TRBV27 and TRBJ2-7; either TRBD1 or TRBD2 may fit D (5 bases each). Germline CDR1 reads MNHEY; CDR2 reads SMNVEV (reference sequence). The length of the CDR3 is 17 residues. V lost 1 base, J lost 3 bases, and 19 bases lay in between. CDR3 in DNA: TGTGCCAGCAGTTTATTATCCCGGGGCGCGGGTTTCTACGAGCAGTACTTC. Protein product: CASSLLSRGAGFYEQYF.

Turning to this clonotype: Possible read error: a much larger clone is one base away. V is TRBV6-5 and J is TRBJ1-3, with D unclear. The CDR3 runs to 16 residues. Germline V gene sequence: CDR1 MNHEY, CDR2 SVGAGI. The CDR3 DNA is TGTGCCATCAGTTACCAAGTACCTAACTCTGGAAACACCATATATTTT. Translating it yields CAISYQVPNSGNTIYF.

This chain joins TRBV6-1 and TRBJ1-5; D remains ambiguous. The V end lost 7 bases, the J end lost 0 bases, and 16 bases lay between the germline ends. The CDR3 spans 16 residues. The germline gives CDR1 MNHNS, CDR2 SASEGT. The CDR3 sequence is CASNPALGLSNQPQHF. Written as DNA, the CDR3 is TGTGCCAGCAACCCTGCCCTAGGCCTTAGCAATCAGCCCCAGCATTTT.

This clonotype was found many times. This chain joins TRBV6-5 and TRBJ1-3; no clear D. Germline V gene lookup returns CDR1 MNHEY and CDR2 SVGAGI. Trimming took off 6 bases at V and 1 base at J, with 10 bases between the two ends. The CDR3 loop spans 14 amino acids. In DNA, the CDR3 is TGTGCCAGCAGGATAGGTCGGTCTGGAAACACCATATATTTT. This encodes CASRIGRSGNTIYF.